Sequencing of this T cell receptor beta chain was carried out in a study of T cell responses to AZD1222 COVID-19 vaccine. For this clone: Its antigen is still unknown.

Germline CDR1 and CDR2: KGHSH and LQKENI. The length of the CDR3 is 16 residues. V was clipped by 2 bases and J by 5 bases; unmatched bases: 4. Points from the study as a whole: Increases in Spike-specific TCR breadth and depth were seen after two AZD1222 doses. Unmutated regions of variants are reportedly targeted by nearly half of spike-specific TCRs. Just a handful of AZD1222 recipients were seropositive at baseline.

This table comes from immunoSEQ multiplex PCR, and its TCRdb copy is limited to in-frame clones, with some not included. The profile covers tens of thousands of clones, with about 91% appearing a single time and approximately 19% taken by the ten largest. The sequence was collected from an adult in good health. The V and J genes are TRBV18 and TRBJ1-6; 9 bases line up with TRBD1. This specimen consisted of peripheral blood, obtained on day 0 of AZD1222 vaccination. CDR3 loop: CASSPSNRGHNSPLHF. CDR3 bases: TGTGCCAGCTCACCATCAAACAGGGGGCATAATTCACCCCTCCACTTT.